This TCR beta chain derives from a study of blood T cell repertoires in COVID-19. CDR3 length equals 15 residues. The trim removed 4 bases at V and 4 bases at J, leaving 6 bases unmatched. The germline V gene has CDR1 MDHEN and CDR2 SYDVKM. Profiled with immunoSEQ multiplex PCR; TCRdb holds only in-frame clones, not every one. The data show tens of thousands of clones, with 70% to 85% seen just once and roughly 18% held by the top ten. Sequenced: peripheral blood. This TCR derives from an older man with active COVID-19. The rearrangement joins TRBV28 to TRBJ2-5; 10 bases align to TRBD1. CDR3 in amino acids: CASSWGTGAIETQYF. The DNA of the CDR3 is TGTGCCAGCAGTTGGGGGACAGGGGCTATAGAGACCCAGTACTTC.